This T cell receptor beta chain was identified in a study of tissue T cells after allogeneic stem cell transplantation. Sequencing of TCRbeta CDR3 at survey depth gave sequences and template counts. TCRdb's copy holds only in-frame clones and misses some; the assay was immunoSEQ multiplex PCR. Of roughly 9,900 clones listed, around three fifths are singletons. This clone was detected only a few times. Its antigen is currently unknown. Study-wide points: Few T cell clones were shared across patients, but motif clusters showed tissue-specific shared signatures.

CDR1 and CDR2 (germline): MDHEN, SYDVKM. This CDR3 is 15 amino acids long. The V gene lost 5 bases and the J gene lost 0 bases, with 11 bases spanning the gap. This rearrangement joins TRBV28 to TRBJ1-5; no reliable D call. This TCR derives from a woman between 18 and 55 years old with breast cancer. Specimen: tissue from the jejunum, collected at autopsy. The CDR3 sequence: CASSERSSSNQPQHF. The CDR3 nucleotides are TGTGCCAGCAGTGAGAGGAGTTCTAGCAATCAGCCCCAGCATTTT.